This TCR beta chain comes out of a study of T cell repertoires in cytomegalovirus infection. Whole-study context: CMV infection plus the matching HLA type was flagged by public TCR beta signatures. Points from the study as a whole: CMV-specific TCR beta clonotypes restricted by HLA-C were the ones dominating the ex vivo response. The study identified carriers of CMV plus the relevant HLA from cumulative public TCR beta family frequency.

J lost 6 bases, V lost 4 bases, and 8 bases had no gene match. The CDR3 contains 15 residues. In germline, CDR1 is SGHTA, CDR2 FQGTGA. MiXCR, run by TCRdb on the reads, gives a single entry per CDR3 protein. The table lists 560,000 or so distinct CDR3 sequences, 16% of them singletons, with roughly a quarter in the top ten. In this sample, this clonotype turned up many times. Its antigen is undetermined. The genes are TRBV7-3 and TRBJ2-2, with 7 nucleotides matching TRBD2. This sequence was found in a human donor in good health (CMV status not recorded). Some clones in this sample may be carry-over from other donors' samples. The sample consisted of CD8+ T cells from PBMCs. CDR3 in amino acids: CASSSPNGRPGELFF. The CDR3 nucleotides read TGTGCCAGCAGCTCCCCAAACGGGAGGCCCGGGGAGCTGTTTTTT.